The 23 T cell receptor beta chains below all came from one sample that was sequenced in a study of T cells after yellow fever vaccination. TCRdb ran MiXCR on the 5' RACE reads and lists one entry per CDR3 protein. This sample has 70,000 to 80,000 distinct CDR3 sequences; around 7% occur once, and the top ten carry roughly 28%. Sequenced material: CD8+ T cells sorted from PBMCs, taken 10 to 11 days after the first yellow fever vaccination. These receptor sequences come from a man aged 18 to 29 who received the YFV17D yellow fever vaccine.

This clonotype occurred a few times. The CDR3 reads CASTLGFPNEQFF. The DNA of the CDR3 is TGTGCCAGCACCCTGGGGTTTCCTAATGAGCAGTTCTTC. The chain uses TRBV7-8 and TRBJ2-1, with D uncertain. This CDR3 is 13 amino acids long. Per the germline V gene, CDR1 is SGHVS and CDR2 is FQNEAQ. The V gene lost 7 bases and the J gene lost 7 bases, with 14 bases spanning the gap.

The chain recombines TRBV4-2 with TRBJ2-7, with 7 bases aligning to TRBD2. The CDR3 totals 15 residues. V trimming: 0 bases; J trimming: 5 bases; junction bases outside the gene matches: 7. Germline V gives CDR1 LGHNA, CDR2 YNFKEQ. CDR3 in amino acids: CASSQDSSGDDEQYF. The CDR3 bases are TGTGCCAGCAGCCAAGATTCGAGCGGGGACGACGAGCAGTACTTC.

V gene TRBV9 combines with J gene TRBJ2-5; D may match TRBD1 or TRBD2 (7 bases each). V was pared by 4 bases and J by 5 bases, with 21 bases between. Germline-derived CDR1 and CDR2 are SGDLS and YYNGEE. The CDR3 runs to 16 residues. The CDR3 DNA follows: TGTGCCAGCAGCTCACGCAGACAGGGAGGGTGGGAGACCCAGTACTTC. Its translation: CASSSRRQGGWETQYF.

This clonotype has at least ten counts. The chain recombines TRBV6-2 or TRBV6-3 with TRBJ2-7, with a weak D call TRBD2 (6 bases). The CDR3 has 15 residues. Germline V CDR1 and CDR2: MNHEY, SVGEGT. V dropped 4 bases and J dropped 3 bases, with 16 bases sitting between them. CDR3 sequence (DNA): TGTGCCAGCAGTTTAAGTACAGTCGGGGGCTACGAGCAGTACGTC. It translates to CASSLSTVGGYEQYV.

This clonotype was recorded at least ten times. The J gene is TRBJ2-4, the V gene TRBV6-6, with 7 bases that match TRBD2. The V segment lost 5 bases and the J segment 14 bases; nucleotides outside the gene matches: 9. The length of the CDR3 is 12 residues. Germline CDR1 is MNHNY and CDR2 is SVGAGI (reference sequence). CDR3 sequence reads: CASSDFGLGEYF. The CDR3 DNA follows: TGTGCCAGCAGTGACTTTGGACTAGGAGAGTACTTC.

This clonotype was seen repeatedly, ten times or more. The genes are TRBV7-3 and TRBJ2-1, with D perhaps matching TRBD1 (6 bases). The CDR3 is 14 residues long. Trimming left V 1 base short and J 8 bases short, with 12 bases between. Germline V lookup: CDR1 SGHTA, CDR2 FQGTGA. The CDR3 sequence: CASSLNHRVDEQFF. CDR3 nucleotides: TGTGCCAGCAGCTTAAATCACAGGGTCGATGAGCAGTTCTTC.

This clonotype was seen at least ten times. V is TRBV27 and J is TRBJ1-6; 10 bases agree with TRBD1. CDR1 and CDR2 from the germline V gene are MNHEY and SMNVEV (reference sequence). V shed 0 bases and J 8 bases; nucleotides not matched to a gene: 7. CDR3 length: 17 residues. In nucleotides, the CDR3 is TGTGCCAGCAGTTTATCGTGGGGGACAGGGGAAGATTCACCCCTCCACTTT. Amino acid sequence: CASSLSWGTGEDSPLHF.

This clonotype showed up many times. The chain links TRBV20-1 to TRBJ1-2, with TRBD1 identical over 7 bases. Germline V CDR1 and CDR2: DFQATT, SNEGSKA (reference sequence). The J segment lost 8 bases and the V segment lost 5 bases, leaving 14 bases of the junction unmatched. This CDR3 contains 14 residues. The CDR3 loop reads CSADRELYPRGYTF. In nucleotides, the CDR3 is TGCAGTGCTGACAGGGAGTTGTATCCTCGAGGCTACACCTTC.

This chain uses TRBV13 with TRBJ2-2; 8 positions match TRBD1. Germline CDR1 PRHDT, CDR2 FYEKMQ (reference sequence). The CDR3 consists of 14 residues. V lost 6 bases, J lost 7 bases, and 7 bases stayed unmatched. The CDR3 DNA sequence: TGTGCCAGCAGTCCACCAACAGGGGGCGGGGAGCTGTTTTTT. Translation: CASSPPTGGGELFF.

This clonotype was observed many times. The rearrangement uses TRBV4-1 and TRBJ2-3; D uncertain. Trimming stripped 0 bases from V and 11 bases from J, with 9 bases between. Germline-derived CDR1 and CDR2 are MGHRA and YSYEKL. CDR3 length equals 12 residues. This CDR3 is CASSQEVGGQYF. The CDR3 nucleotides read TGCGCCAGCAGCCAAGAGGTCGGCGGGCAGTATTTT.

This chain connects TRBV5-1 to TRBJ2-2; no reliable D call. This CDR3 region has 14 residues. Trimming removed 3 bases at V and 8 bases at J, with 14 bases between. Germline V CDR1 and CDR2: SGHRS, YFSETQ. The CDR3, as DNA: TGCGCCAGCAGCTCCGATCGGCCGCGAGGGGAGCTGTTTTTT. This gives the protein CASSSDRPRGELFF.

This clonotype was detected only a few times. The chain recombines TRBV24-1 with TRBJ2-5, with 12 bases matching TRBD2. The CDR3 runs 17 residues. Germline trimming cut 1 base from V and 2 bases from J; bases unmatched to any gene: 4. Germline V lookup: CDR1 KGHDR, CDR2 SFDVKD. The CDR3 DNA reads TGTGCCACCAGTGATTTTAGCACTAGCGGGGGGCAAGAGACCCAGTACTTC. Translation: CATSDFSTSGGQETQYF.

At least ten counts were recorded for this clonotype. The chain recombines TRBV14 with TRBJ2-7, with 9 bases aligning to TRBD2. The V gene's germline CDR1 is SGHDN and CDR2 FVKESK. The junction had 11 bases not matched to a gene; V was cut back by 2 bases and J by 6 bases. The CDR3 has 16 residues. CDR3 protein: CASSQISGGPTGEQYF. The CDR3 DNA follows: TGTGCCAGCAGCCAAATTAGCGGGGGCCCGACGGGCGAGCAGTACTTC.

The chain recombines TRBV19 with TRBJ1-5; tentative D call: TRBD1 (6 bases). The germline gives CDR1 LNHDA, CDR2 SQIVND (reference sequence). Trimming removed 5 bases at V and 1 base at J, with 12 bases between. This CDR3 has 15 amino acids. CDR3 nucleotide sequence: TGTGCCAGTAGTTCCGTCGACAGGAGCAATCAGCCCCAGCATTTT. It specifies CASSSVDRSNQPQHF.

The rearrangement links TRBV5-1 to TRBJ1-2, with D perhaps matching TRBD1 (5 bases). Per germline, CDR1 SGHRS and CDR2 YFSETQ. Trimming removed 2 bases at V and 6 bases at J, with 11 bases between. CDR3 length: 13 residues. The CDR3 reads CASSFPQGDGYTF. The CDR3 nucleotides are TGCGCCAGCAGCTTCCCGCAGGGAGATGGCTACACCTTC.

The genes are TRBV9 and TRBJ2-4; 8 bases match TRBD2. The V segment lost 2 bases and the J segment 5 bases; nucleotides outside the gene matches: 9. CDR3 length: 16 residues. Germline V gives CDR1 SGDLS, CDR2 YYNGEE. The CDR3 spells CASSVDGGGSENIQYF. DNA of the CDR3: TGTGCCAGCAGCGTCGACGGGGGGGGGTCTGAAAACATTCAGTACTTC.

This clonotype was seen ten or more times. Here the CDR3 reads CASSTTGEGYTF. The CDR3 nucleotides read TGTGCCAGCAGCACGACAGGGGAAGGCTACACCTTC. The rearrangement links TRBV6-5 to TRBJ1-2, with 8 bases fitting TRBD1. Germline CDR1 MNHEY, CDR2 SVGAGI. V lost 6 bases, J lost 8 bases, and 5 bases stayed unmatched. The CDR3 is made up of 12 amino acids.

The sample holds many counts of this clonotype. CDR3 sequence (DNA): TGCAGTGCTAGTGAGAACAGGGTCCAAGAGACCCAGTACTTC. Translating gives CSASENRVQETQYF. V and J are TRBV20-1 and TRBJ2-5; the D gene is possibly TRBD1 (6 bases). The length of the CDR3 is 14 residues. The germline V gene encodes CDR1 DFQATT and CDR2 SNEGSKA (reference sequence). V lost 3 bases to trimming and J lost 1 base, with 12 bases between them.

The V call is TRBV5-1, the J call TRBJ2-3; D may be TRBD2 (6 bases). The ends were cut back, 4 bases at V and 3 bases at J, with 12 bases in the middle. This CDR3 comprises 14 residues. CDR1 and CDR2 (germline): SGHRS, YFSETQ. This CDR3 is CASSPPEGTDTQYF. The CDR3 DNA reads as TGCGCCAGCAGCCCGCCGGAGGGTACAGATACGCAGTATTTT. Drawing the rest from reference TRBV5-1 and TRBJ2-3, the complete variable domain is KAGVTQTPRYLIKTRGQQVTLSCSPISGHRSVSWYQQTPGQGLQFLFEYFSETQRNKGNFPGRFSGRQFSNSRSEMNVSTLELGDSALYLCASSPPEGTDTQYFGPGTRLTVL.

The chain recombines TRBV28 with TRBJ1-5; D is perhaps TRBD1 (5 bases). V was trimmed by 10 bases and J by 6 bases, leaving 16 bases between them. The CDR3 is made up of 13 amino acids. In germline, CDR1 is MDHEN, CDR2 SYDVKM. CDR3 protein: CATLGGFGQPQHF. Here the CDR3 DNA reads TGTGCCACCCTCGGGGGGTTCGGTCAGCCCCAGCATTTT.

This clonotype was found many times. The rearrangement links TRBV7-9 to TRBJ2-1; D gene uncertain. Germline CDR1 SEHNR, CDR2 FQNEAQ (reference sequence). V gave up 1 base and J gave up 0 bases, with 13 bases separating them. The CDR3 runs to 17 residues. CDR3 region: CASSLDARLSSYNEQFF. The DNA for the CDR3 is TGTGCCAGCAGCTTAGATGCGCGGCTGAGCTCCTACAATGAGCAGTTCTTC.

This rearrangement joins TRBV12-5 to TRBJ2-7; 7 bases line up with TRBD2. Unmatched junction bases numbered 3, after V lost 1 base and J lost 3 bases. This CDR3 is built from 14 residues. CDR1 and CDR2 from the germline V gene are LGHNT and FRNRAP. The CDR3 reads CASGLGLADYEQYF. CDR3 nucleotides: TGTGCTAGTGGTTTGGGGCTAGCGGACTACGAGCAGTACTTC.

This clonotype turned up a few times. The chain employs TRBV7-9 and TRBJ1-1, with 9 nucleotides matching TRBD1. The V segment lost 7 bases and the J segment 3 bases; nucleotides outside the gene matches: 6. The germline gives CDR1 SEHNR, CDR2 FQNEAQ (reference sequence). The CDR3 has 14 amino acids. The CDR3 here is CASIQGQGDTEAFF. CDR3 DNA: TGTGCCAGCATCCAGGGACAGGGAGACACTGAAGCTTTCTTT. The complete variable domain, with remaining parts taken from reference TRBV7-9 and TRBJ1-1, reads DTGVSQNPRHKITKRGQNVTFRCDPISEHNRLYWYRQTLGQGPEFLTYFQNEAQLEKSRLLSDRFSAERPKGSFSTLEIQRTEQGDSAMYLCASIQGQGDTEAFFGQGTRLTVV.